A single sample is the source of the 14 T cell receptor beta chains below, sequenced in a study of shared T cell receptors in the human thymus. Clones were sequenced by immunoSEQ multiplex PCR, and TCRdb holds only the in-frame ones, with some missing. The sample includes hundreds of thousands of clones, about 84% of them seen just once. These data are also associated with another study on human thymus T cells.

The sample consisted of thymocytes. Receptors originate from a boy in the first two years of life with a congenital heart defect.

The chain carries TRBV5-1 and TRBJ2-1, with TRBD2 matching 8 bases. The CDR3 is made up of 16 amino acids. CDR1 and CDR2 from the germline V gene are SGHRS and YFSETQ. With V trimmed by 1 base and J by 0 bases, 3 bases remained unmatched. DNA for the CDR3: TGCGCCAGCAGCTTGCGAAGCGGGAGCTCCTACAATGAGCAGTTCTTC. It translates to CASSLRSGSSYNEQFF.

This clone was counted a few times. As DNA, the CDR3 is TGCGCCAGCAGTGAGGCAATAGGGGCTGGGGAAGGGATGGACTATGGCTACACCTTC. This encodes CASSEAIGAGEGMDYGYTF. The chain recombines TRBV10-2 with TRBJ1-2, with D perhaps TRBD1 (5 bases). The V end was cut by 2 bases, the J end by 3 bases, with 25 bases between. Germline V gene sequence: CDR1 WSHSY, CDR2 SAAADI. The CDR3 is made up of 19 amino acids.

The chain combines TRBV9 with TRBJ1-4; perhaps TRBD1 as D (6 bases). Per germline, CDR1 SGDLS and CDR2 YYNGEE. Deletions cut 4 bases from V and 5 bases from J, with 15 bases between. This CDR3 has 15 amino acids. DNA of the CDR3: TGTGCCAGCAGCACCCGGCCAGGGGCGAATGAAAAACTGTTTTTT. Amino acid sequence: CASSTRPGANEKLFF.

V gene TRBV27 combines with J gene TRBJ1-1; D might be TRBD1 (6 bases). Germline-derived CDR1 and CDR2 are MNHEY and SMNVEV (reference sequence). There are 15 residues in the CDR3. Between the trimmed V and J ends, which lost 6 bases and 4 bases, there was a span of 18 bases. The CDR3 loop is CASSFGGGLGTEAFF. CDR3 in DNA: TGTGCCAGCAGCTTTGGGGGGGGGCTGGGCACTGAAGCTTTCTTT.

This clone was detected once. This chain connects TRBV27 to TRBJ1-2, with D maybe TRBD1 (6 bases). The V gene's germline CDR1 is MNHEY and CDR2 SMNVEV (reference sequence). V lost 7 bases, J lost 1 base, and 16 bases lay in between. The CDR3 has 15 residues. DNA of the CDR3: TGTGCCAGCATTGGAGGACAGCCGTATAACTATGGCTACACCTTC. Translated: CASIGGQPYNYGYTF.

V and J are TRBV4-3 and TRBJ1-4; 9 bases line up with TRBD1. CDR3 size: 15 residues. Looked up from germline, CDR1 is LGHNA and CDR2 is YSLEER. Trimming removed 2 bases from V and 6 bases from J; junction bases left unmatched: 4. The CDR3 loop is CASSQRTGEDEKLFF. The CDR3 DNA reads TGCGCCAGCAGCCAAAGGACAGGGGAGGATGAAAAACTGTTTTTT.

In this sample, this clone turned up once. The chain recombines TRBV7-4 with TRBJ1-2; D is perhaps TRBD1 (5 bases). The CDR3 is 16 residues long. V lost 5 bases and J 9 bases, leaving 25 bases between the germline ends. Germline V gene data show CDR1 as SGHVT and CDR2 as SQSDAQ. CDR3 coding DNA: TGTGCCAGCAGCCCGGGGGTGGGCGGCATGCACGGTCGCTACACCTTC. It translates to CASSPGVGGMHGRYTF.

This sequence joins TRBV28 and TRBJ1-1; D is perhaps TRBD1 (6 bases). CDR1 and CDR2 (germline): MDHEN, SYDVKM. The CDR3 length is 12 residues. Trimming pared 11 bases from V and 1 base from J, leaving 11 bases between. In DNA, the CDR3 is TGTGCCTCCCAAGGGGGGAACACTGAAGCTTTCTTT. This sequence encodes CASQGGNTEAFF.

V gene TRBV27 combines with J gene TRBJ2-1; 9 bases are a match to TRBD2. CDR1 and CDR2 from the germline V gene are MNHEY and SMNVEV (reference sequence). The V and J ends lost 4 bases and 5 bases, in that order; junction bases with no gene match: 12. The CDR3 consists of 17 residues. The CDR3 bases are TGTGCCAGCAGTTGGCTAGCGGGAAGGATTTGGGACAATGAGCAGTTCTTC. It translates to CASSWLAGRIWDNEQFF.

The chain carries TRBV30 and TRBJ2-1, with TRBD2 identical over 7 bases. V trimming: 8 bases; J trimming: 2 bases; junction bases outside the gene matches: 9. Per the germline V gene, CDR1 is GTSNPN and CDR2 is SVGIG (reference sequence). There are 14 residues in the CDR3. CDR3 DNA: TGTGCCGGGGGGGGAGCGGGACCCTACAATGAGCAGTTCTTC. Encoded protein: CAGGGAGPYNEQFF.

Points on this clone: Additional DNA sequences in this sample encode the identical CDR3. The chain has TRBV2 and TRBJ2-7; tentatively, D is TRBD1 (6 bases). V shed 5 bases and J shed 4 bases, with 6 bases lying between them. Germline values: CDR1 SNHLY, CDR2 FYNNEI. This CDR3 contains 11 residues. CDR3 sequence: CASSTGYEQYF. The CDR3 DNA follows: TGTGCCAGCAGTACAGGGTACGAGCAGTACTTC.

The rearrangement links TRBV5-1 to TRBJ2-3, with 7 bases identical to TRBD2. The germline CDR1 and CDR2 sequences are SGHRS and YFSETQ. The CDR3 spans 15 residues. Trimming at V came to 5 bases and at J to 2 bases, leaving 8 bases not matched to a gene. The CDR3 here is CASRGAGINTDTQYF. CDR3 sequence (DNA): TGCGCCAGCAGAGGAGCGGGAATAAACACAGATACGCAGTATTTT.

This chain links TRBV30 with TRBJ1-5; 8 positions match TRBD1. Germline V lookup: CDR1 GTSNPN, CDR2 SVGIG (reference sequence). After removal of 4 bases from V and 2 bases from J, the junction contained 7 bases not matched to a gene. The CDR3 covers 15 residues. Here the CDR3 reads CAWTRTGFGNQPQHF. CDR3 coding DNA: TGTGCCTGGACCCGGACAGGGTTTGGCAATCAGCCCCAGCATTTT.

The chain couples TRBV9 to TRBJ2-7; TRBD2 aligns across 10 bases. After removal of 3 bases from V and 9 bases from J, the junction contained 9 bases not matched to a gene. CDR3 length: 14 amino acids. CDR1 SGDLS and CDR2 YYNGEE come from the germline V gene. The CDR3 nucleotides are TGTGCCAGCAGCGCGTCCCTAGCGGGAGAGGTGCAGTACTTC. Residues: CASSASLAGEVQYF.